These T cell receptor beta chains were read from a single sample in a study of T cell changes during pregnancy in multiple sclerosis. Clones were sequenced by immunoSEQ multiplex PCR, and TCRdb holds only the in-frame ones, with some missing. This sample has about 11,000 clones; around nine tenths occur once, and the top ten carry about 5.1%. Sequenced here: CD8+ T cells from peripheral blood mononuclear cells, sampled in the first trimester of pregnancy. Receptor source: a female donor in good health, enrolled as a control in a pregnancy study. Each CDR3 is given with its conserved first and last residue. The D gene is left open where the match is weak. Size is omitted from some rows. Given values are once, few, many or a class for expanded clones.

J gene: TRBJ2-1
clone size: few
V gene: TRBV6-4
D gene: .
CDR3 DNA: TGTGCCAGCAGTGTCGCGGGGGGACAGGGCTACAATGAGCAGTTCTTC
CDR3 protein: CASSVAGGQGYNEQFF

J gene: TRBJ1-6
clone size: .
V gene: TRBV19
D gene: TRBD1
CDR3 DNA: TGTGCCAGTAGTATCGGGACAGGGGTATCACCCCTCCACTTT
CDR3 protein: CASSIGTGVSPLHF

J gene: TRBJ2-7
clone size: .
V gene: TRBV27
D gene: .
CDR3 DNA: TGTGCCAGCAGTTTCTCGGACAGCTCCTACGAGCAGTACTTC
CDR3 protein: CASSFSDSSYEQYF

J gene: TRBJ1-3
clone size: .
V gene: TRBV7-3
D gene: TRBD1
CDR3 DNA: TGTGCCAGCAGCTCCGACAAGGACAGGGGGAAAAACACCATATATTTT
CDR3 protein: CASSSDKDRGKNTIYF

J gene: TRBJ2-1
clone size: few
V gene: TRBV9
D gene: .
CDR3 DNA: TGTGCCAGCAGCGCCCGGAGTTACAATGAGCAGTTCTTC
CDR3 protein: CASSARSYNEQFF

J gene: TRBJ1-1
clone size: .
V gene: TRBV7-2
D gene: .
CDR3 DNA: TGTGCCAGCAGCTTAGAGGCAGGGGTGGTTGTAGATGAAGCTTTCTTT
CDR3 protein: CASSLEAGVVVDEAFF

J gene: TRBJ1-3
clone size: .
V gene: TRBV5-4
D gene: TRBD1
CDR3 DNA: TGTGCCAGCAGCCAAGACAGGGTTGACACCATATATTTT
CDR3 protein: CASSQDRVDTIYF

J gene: TRBJ1-1
clone size: .
V gene: TRBV29-1
D gene: .
CDR3 DNA: TGCAGCGTCCTAGGCAGGGTAGGCACTGAAGCTTTCTTT
CDR3 protein: CSVLGRVGTEAFF

J gene: TRBJ1-2
clone size: .
V gene: TRBV13
D gene: TRBD1
CDR3 DNA: TGTGCCAGCAGCGGATATGAGTCCAGACAGGGGGCGTATGACTATGGCTACACCTTC
CDR3 protein: CASSGYESRQGAYDYGYTF

J gene: TRBJ2-1
clone size: .
V gene: TRBV4-3
D gene: .
CDR3 DNA: TGCGCCAGCAGCCAAGGGGTAGGGACTTACAATGAGCAGTTCTTC
CDR3 protein: CASSQGVGTYNEQFF

J gene: TRBJ1-1
clone size: .
V gene: TRBV11-1
D gene: TRBD1
CDR3 DNA: TGTGCCAGCAGCTCCTCCGGGACAGGGAACACTGAAGCTTTCTTT
CDR3 protein: CASSSSGTGNTEAFF

J gene: TRBJ1-5
clone size: .
V gene: TRBV5-6
D gene: TRBD1
CDR3 DNA: TGTGCCAGCAGCTTGACAGAAACAGGGGATCAGCCCCAGCATTTT
CDR3 protein: CASSLTETGDQPQHF

J gene: TRBJ1-5
clone size: .
V gene: TRBV7-6
D gene: .
CDR3 DNA: TGTGCCAGCAGCGTCAATGTGGGGCTGGCTCAGCCCCAGCATTTT
CDR3 protein: CASSVNVGLAQPQHF

J gene: TRBJ1-3
clone size: .
V gene: TRBV23-1
D gene: .
CDR3 DNA: TGCGCCAGCAGTCAAGGGGGGTGGCCTGGAAACACCATATATTTT
CDR3 protein: CASSQGGWPGNTIYF

J gene: TRBJ1-1
clone size: .
V gene: TRBV6-5
D gene: TRBD1
CDR3 DNA: TGTGCCAGCAATGTCAGGGGGGCGTTCACTGAAGCTTTCTTT
CDR3 protein: CASNVRGAFTEAFF

J gene: TRBJ1-1
clone size: .
V gene: TRBV4-2
D gene: .
CDR3 DNA: TGTGCCAGCAGCAACGAATTGGGACAGAACACTGAAGCTTTCTTT
CDR3 protein: CASSNELGQNTEAFF

J gene: TRBJ2-3
clone size: .
V gene: TRBV7-2
D gene: TRBD2
CDR3 DNA: TGTGCCAGCAGCTTAGAGAGGCTAGCGGGGGGGGACACAGATACGCAGTATTTT
CDR3 protein: CASSLERLAGGDTDTQYF

J gene: TRBJ1-4
clone size: .
V gene: TRBV28
D gene: .
CDR3 DNA: TGTGCCAGCAGACAAATACGAGGGGGGGAGGAAAAACTGTTTTTT
CDR3 protein: CASRQIRGGEEKLFF

J gene: TRBJ1-5
clone size: .
V gene: TRBV2
D gene: .
CDR3 DNA: TGTGCCAGCAGTCGAGGTCCGGGTAGTAACAATCAGCCCCAGCATTTT
CDR3 protein: CASSRGPGSNNQPQHF

J gene: TRBJ2-6
clone size: .
V gene: TRBV4-2
D gene: .
CDR3 DNA: TGTGCCAGCAGCCAAGGGGCTGAGTCTGGGGCCAACGTCCTGACTTTC
CDR3 protein: CASSQGAESGANVLTF

J gene: TRBJ1-1
clone size: .
V gene: TRBV5-1
D gene: .
CDR3 DNA: TGCGCCAGCAGCTTGGGTCTCAACACTGAAGCTTTCTTT
CDR3 protein: CASSLGLNTEAFF

J gene: TRBJ1-5
clone size: .
V gene: TRBV2
D gene: .
CDR3 DNA: TGTGCCAGCAGTGTGTCAGGGGCCGGCAATCAGCCCCAGCATTTT
CDR3 protein: CASSVSGAGNQPQHF

J gene: TRBJ1-6
clone size: .
V gene: TRBV27
D gene: .
CDR3 DNA: TGTGCCAGCAGCACCCACGAGGGATGGTCACCCCTCCACTTT
CDR3 protein: CASSTHEGWSPLHF

J gene: TRBJ2-2
clone size: once
V gene: TRBV27
D gene: .
CDR3 DNA: TGTGCCAGCAGTTTTTGGCCAGACACCGGGGAGCTGTTTTTT
CDR3 protein: CASSFWPDTGELFF

J gene: TRBJ2-7
clone size: .
V gene: TRBV29-1
D gene: TRBD2
CDR3 DNA: TGCAGCGTTGAAGGAGGGTTAGCGGGCGAGCAGTACTTC
CDR3 protein: CSVEGGLAGEQYF

J gene: TRBJ1-2
clone size: .
V gene: TRBV5-6
D gene: TRBD1
CDR3 DNA: TGTGCCAGCAGCTTAATTCTGGGCGGACCAGGGGGCGATGGCTATGGCTACACCTTC
CDR3 protein: CASSLILGGPGGDGYGYTF

J gene: TRBJ1-1
clone size: .
V gene: TRBV19
D gene: .
CDR3 DNA: TGTGCCAGTAGTATGGAGTGGGGGCGAATGAATGAAGCTTTCTTT
CDR3 protein: CASSMEWGRMNEAFF

J gene: TRBJ2-3
clone size: .
V gene: TRBV7-9
D gene: TRBD2
CDR3 DNA: TGTGCCAGCAGCTTACAGCGGGGGGAGACAGATACGCAGTATTTT
CDR3 protein: CASSLQRGETDTQYF

J gene: TRBJ1-2
clone size: .
V gene: TRBV6-1
D gene: .
CDR3 DNA: TGTGCCAGCCATCAGGGAATCTATGGCTACACCTTC
CDR3 protein: CASHQGIYGYTF

J gene: TRBJ1-1
clone size: .
V gene: TRBV15
D gene: .
CDR3 DNA: TGTGCCGCCAGCCCACGGCCAGGGAACACTGAAGCTTTCTTT
CDR3 protein: CAASPRPGNTEAFF

J gene: TRBJ2-3
clone size: .
V gene: TRBV27
D gene: .
CDR3 DNA: TGTGCCAGCTGGGTGGCAGGGATGGTCACAGATACGCAGTATTTT
CDR3 protein: CASWVAGMVTDTQYF

J gene: TRBJ1-1
clone size: .
V gene: TRBV19
D gene: TRBD1
CDR3 DNA: TGTGCCAGTACCCTACACAGGGGTGGAAGGAACACTGAAGCTTTCTTT
CDR3 protein: CASTLHRGGRNTEAFF

J gene: TRBJ2-1
clone size: .
V gene: TRBV9
D gene: .
CDR3 DNA: TGTGCCAGCAGCGTGCGACTAGTCGGAAGTGAGCAGTTCTTC
CDR3 protein: CASSVRLVGSEQFF

J gene: TRBJ1-2
clone size: .
V gene: TRBV13
D gene: .
CDR3 DNA: TGTGCCAGCAGCTTAAAAGGGGGGGGGTATGGCTACACCTTC
CDR3 protein: CASSLKGGGYGYTF

J gene: TRBJ2-2
clone size: .
V gene: TRBV6-4
D gene: .
CDR3 DNA: TGTGCCAGCAGTGACGGGGCGGACACCGGGGAGCTGTTTTTT
CDR3 protein: CASSDGADTGELFF

J gene: TRBJ1-2
clone size: .
V gene: TRBV27
D gene: TRBD1
CDR3 DNA: TGTGCCAGCAGTTTAGGACAGGCCAGTGGCTACACCTTC
CDR3 protein: CASSLGQASGYTF

J gene: TRBJ2-6
clone size: .
V gene: TRBV7-3
D gene: .
CDR3 DNA: TGTGCCAGCAGCTCATACGGGACACGGGGATCTGGGGCCAACGTCCTGACTTTC
CDR3 protein: CASSSYGTRGSGANVLTF

J gene: TRBJ2-3
clone size: .
V gene: TRBV6-4
D gene: .
CDR3 DNA: TGTGCCAGCAGTGACTCGGGGGCCCCAGATACGCAGTATTTT
CDR3 protein: CASSDSGAPDTQYF

J gene: TRBJ2-3
clone size: .
V gene: TRBV9
D gene: .
CDR3 DNA: TGTGCCAGCAGCTTTGGGGGGGCCCAAGATACGCAGTATTTT
CDR3 protein: CASSFGGAQDTQYF